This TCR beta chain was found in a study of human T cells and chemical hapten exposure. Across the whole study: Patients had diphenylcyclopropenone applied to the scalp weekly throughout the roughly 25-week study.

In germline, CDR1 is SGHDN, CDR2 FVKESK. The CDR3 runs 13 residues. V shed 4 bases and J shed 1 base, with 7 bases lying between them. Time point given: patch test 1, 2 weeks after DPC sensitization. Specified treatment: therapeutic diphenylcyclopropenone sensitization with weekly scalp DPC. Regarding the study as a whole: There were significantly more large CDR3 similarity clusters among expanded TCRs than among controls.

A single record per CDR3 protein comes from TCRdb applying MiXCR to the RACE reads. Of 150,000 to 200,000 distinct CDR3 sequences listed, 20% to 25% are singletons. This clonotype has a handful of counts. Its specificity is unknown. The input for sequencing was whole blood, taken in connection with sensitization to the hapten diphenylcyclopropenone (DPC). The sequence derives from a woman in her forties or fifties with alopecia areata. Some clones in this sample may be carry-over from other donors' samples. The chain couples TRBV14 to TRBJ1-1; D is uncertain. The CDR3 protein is CASSPYRNTEAFF. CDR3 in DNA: TGTGCCAGCAGCCCCTACCGGAACACTGAAGCTTTCTTT.